A single sample is the source of the 11 T cell receptor beta chains below, sequenced in a study of CD8+ T cells in alopecia areata. Isolated RNA was reverse transcribed into cDNA used as the sequencing template. Sequencing used immunoSEQ multiplex PCR; TCRdb keeps in-frame clones, though not all of them. The sample shows roughly 250,000 clones, approximately 61% of them seen only once. The specimen was CD4+ T cells sorted from blood, collected at week 0. The receptors stem from a human donor with alopecia areata.

The chain has TRBV29-1 and TRBJ2-1; 10 bases fit TRBD2. This CDR3 contains 14 residues. Trimming at V came to 6 bases and at J to 8 bases, leaving 10 bases not matched to a gene. CDR1 SQVTM and CDR2 ANQGSEA come from the germline V gene. The CDR3 DNA sequence: TGCAGCGTGAGACTAGCGGGCCCGGGGGATGAGCAGTTCTTC. Translating gives CSVRLAGPGDEQFF.

This chain links TRBV2 with TRBJ2-3; 8 bases agree with TRBD1. Trimming cost V 9 bases and J 1 base; bases outside gene matches: 12. The V gene's germline CDR1 is SNHLY and CDR2 FYNNEI. The CDR3 totals 16 residues. The CDR3 nucleotides read TGTGCCAGAGAGGGACAGGTCCCGGATGGCACAGATACGCAGTATTTT. This encodes CAREGQVPDGTDTQYF.

V is TRBV10-3 and J is TRBJ1-6; 9 nucleotides match TRBD1. Germline CDR1 is ENHRY and CDR2 is SYGVKD. CDR3 size: 13 residues. The junction had 3 bases not matched to a gene; V was cut back by 6 bases and J by 9 bases. Here the CDR3 reads CAIRRDRASPLHF. The DNA of the CDR3 is TGTGCCATCAGGAGGGACAGGGCTTCACCCCTCCACTTT.

The chain is built from TRBV5-1 and TRBJ1-2, with a possible D match to TRBD1 (5 bases). Trimming took 0 bases from V and 8 from J, leaving 14 bases between them. CDR1 and CDR2 from the germline V gene are SGHRS and YFSETQ. The CDR3 runs 14 residues. CDR3 DNA: TGCGCCAGCAGCTTGGGGGGCGCGATAGGAGGCTACACCTTC. Its translation: CASSLGGAIGGYTF.

The rearrangement links TRBV11-2 to TRBJ2-2, with D hard to call. Trimming pared 7 bases from V and 3 bases from J, leaving 12 bases between. This CDR3 contains 14 residues. The germline gives CDR1 SGHAT, CDR2 FQNNGV. The CDR3: CASTFSTYTGELFF. As DNA, the CDR3 is TGTGCCAGCACCTTTAGCACGTACACCGGGGAGCTGTTTTTT.

In its sample, this clone was seen a few times. The chain employs TRBV29-1 and TRBJ2-7; D ambiguous. Deletions cut 5 bases from V and 3 bases from J, with 11 bases between. Germline V lookup: CDR1 SQVTM, CDR2 ANQGSEA. The length of the CDR3 is 12 residues. The CDR3 is CSVREALYEQYF. Here the CDR3 DNA reads TGCAGCGTTAGGGAAGCACTCTACGAGCAGTACTTC.

The DNA of the CDR3 is TGCAGTTATCAGGGGGGGACTAATGAAAAACTGTTTTTT. It encodes CSYQGGTNEKLFF. V and J are TRBV29-1 and TRBJ1-4, with 7 bases identical to TRBD1. CDR3 length: 13 residues. Germline V gene lookup returns CDR1 SQVTM and CDR2 ANQGSEA.

This clone was seen a handful of times. The J gene is TRBJ2-2, the V gene TRBV9, with 14 bases aligning to TRBD2. The CDR3 has 16 residues. V was pared by 3 bases and J by 7 bases, with 5 bases of the junction left unmatched. The V gene's germline CDR1 is SGDLS and CDR2 YYNGEE. CDR3 sequence reads: CASSARGLAGVGELFF. CDR3 coding DNA: TGTGCCAGCAGCGCGAGGGGACTAGCGGGGGTCGGGGAGCTGTTTTTT.

The table lists this clone with a few counts. The chain carries TRBV7-3 and TRBJ2-5; TRBD2 matches 9 bases. The CDR3 covers 14 residues. The germline gives CDR1 SGHTA, CDR2 FQGTGA. After removal of 6 bases from V and 7 bases from J, the junction contained 9 bases not matched to a gene. The CDR3: CASRAAGGPGTQYF. The CDR3, as DNA: TGTGCCAGCAGGGCAGCGGGGGGACCCGGGACCCAGTACTTC.

The V call is TRBV30, the J call TRBJ1-2, with D possibly TRBD1 on 6 matching bases. CDR3 length equals 12 residues. V shed 4 bases and J shed 8 bases, with 14 bases lying between them. CDR1 and CDR2 (germline): GTSNPN, SVGIG (reference sequence). CDR3 bases: TGTGCCTGGACAGGGGAAGAAGAAGGCTACACCTTC. This sequence encodes CAWTGEEEGYTF.

V usage is TRBV2 and J usage is TRBJ1-5; the D gene is possibly TRBD1 (6 bases). Germline-derived CDR1 and CDR2 are SNHLY and FYNNEI. V was shortened by 2 bases and J by 1 base, with 6 bases between the two germline ends. The CDR3 contains 14 residues. CDR3 sequence reads: CASSEQGSNQPQHF. CDR3 DNA sequence: TGTGCCAGCAGTGAACAGGGGAGCAATCAGCCCCAGCATTTT.